What follows is one TCR beta chain and its context. Its matching antigen is unknown. Some clones are missing from TCRdb's copy, which holds only in-frame ones; the method was immunoSEQ multiplex PCR. The sample lists around 46,000 clones, about 80% occurring once. The data belong to a study of radiation and T cells in renal cell carcinoma. Study context: Nephrectomy followed 15 Gy stereotactic body radiation by 4 weeks. Study observations and caveats: Top tumor clonotypes rose in blood 2 weeks post-radiation, then contracted.

The CDR3 is made up of 14 amino acids. V lost 0 bases and J 3 bases, leaving 11 bases between the germline ends. CDR1 and CDR2 (germline): GTSNPN, SVGIG (reference sequence). The time point is: baseline pretreatment blood. Treatment noted: 15 Gy SBRT to primary tumor, nephrectomy 4 weeks later. Serial blood draws occurred at baseline and 2 and 4 weeks post-SBRT. The patient's renal cell carcinoma had clear cell pathology. The sequencing used blood, collected from a patient whose treatment included radiotherapy and nephrectomy. The J gene is TRBJ2-5, the V gene TRBV30; D perhaps matches TRBD2 (5 bases). The receptor's source is a woman aged 70-85 years with renal cell carcinoma. The CDR3 nucleotides are TGTGCCTGGAGTGTACTGAGCGGTAAAGAGACCCAGTACTTC. Protein: CAWSVLSGKETQYF.